A selection of T cell receptor beta chains follows, all from one sample in a study of control samples from healthy donors and cancer patients. The repertoire was sequenced with immunoSEQ multiplex PCR; TCRdb's copy has only in-frame clones and lacks some. The sample yields 100,000 to 150,000 clones, under 95% seen once. Sequenced input: blood. These receptors all stem from a man aged 18 to 29 in good health. The CDR3 runs from the conserved cysteine through the conserved F or W. Fields, in order: J gene, V gene, clone size, D gene, CDR3 protein, CDR3 DNA. A D gene is named only where the DNA matches it firmly. Only part of the rows carry a size: once, few, many, or a class if the clone is expanded.

>TRBJ1-6|TRBV2|NA|NA
CASSRQKFNSPLHF
TGTGCCAGCAGTCGACAGAAATTCAATTCACCCCTCCACTTT
>TRBJ1-1|TRBV5-1|NA|NA
CASSSGKIETEAFF
TGCGCCAGCAGCTCGGGGAAAATAGAAACTGAAGCTTTCTTT
>TRBJ2-1|TRBV15|NA|NA
CATSRVGGAYNEQFF
TGTGCCACCAGCAGAGTGGGCGGGGCGTACAATGAGCAGTTCTTC
>TRBJ1-2|TRBV5-5|once|NA
CASSESSGYGYTF
TGTGCCAGCAGCGAGAGCTCCGGGTATGGCTACACCTTC
>TRBJ1-1|TRBV13|NA|TRBD1
CASSPGQGKGSEAFF
TGTGCCAGCAGCCCCGGACAGGGGAAGGGGTCTGAAGCTTTCTTT
>TRBJ1-1|TRBV7-6|NA|NA
CASSFGGSTEAFF
TGTGCCAGCAGCTTCGGGGGAAGCACTGAAGCTTTCTTT
>TRBJ1-1|TRBV27|NA|NA
CASSLSRGTEAFF
TGTGCCAGCAGTTTATCTAGGGGCACTGAAGCTTTCTTT
>TRBJ2-7|TRBV27|NA|NA
CASSAPGDASYEQYF
TGTGCCAGCAGTGCCCCGGGGGACGCTTCCTACGAGCAGTACTTC
>TRBJ2-3|TRBV10-1|NA|TRBD2
CASSDSSSGVADTQYF
TGCGCCAGCAGTGATTCCTCTAGCGGGGTTGCAGATACGCAGTATTTT
>TRBJ1-5|TRBV27|NA|NA
CASSLFGGSPKEQPQHF
TGTGCCAGCAGTTTATTTGGGGGGAGTCCTAAGGAACAGCCCCAGCATTTT
>TRBJ1-6|TRBV18|NA|TRBD1
CASSPIGQENSPLHF
TGTGCCAGCTCACCCATTGGACAGGAGAATTCACCCCTCCACTTT
>TRBJ2-2|TRBV2|NA|NA
CASREDSLPPSELFF
TGTGCCAGCAGAGAAGACAGCCTACCTCCGTCGGAGCTGTTTTTT
>TRBJ2-4|TRBV29-1|NA|NA
CSVGTAKNIQYF
TGCAGCGTCGGGACAGCCAAAAACATTCAGTACTTC
>TRBJ2-1|TRBV6-5|NA|TRBD1
CASSLWTGAYNEQFF
TGTGCCAGCAGTTTGTGGACAGGTGCCTACAATGAGCAGTTCTTC
>TRBJ2-7|TRBV6-6|NA|TRBD2
CASTRGGPYEQYF
TGTGCCAGCACCCGGGGGGGTCCCTACGAGCAGTACTTC
>TRBJ1-1|TRBV7-3|NA|TRBD1
CASSATGDTEAFF
TGTGCCAGCAGCGCCACAGGGGACACTGAAGCTTTCTTT
>TRBJ1-1|TRBV6-5|NA|TRBD1
CASSPIRGGTEAFF
TGTGCCAGCAGTCCGATCAGGGGGGGCACTGAAGCTTTCTTT
>TRBJ1-5|TRBV27|NA|NA
CASSPTGPNQPQHF
TGTGCCAGCAGTCCTACAGGGCCCAATCAGCCCCAGCATTTT
>TRBJ1-3|TRBV4-2|NA|TRBD1
CASSQAPGTGSYSGNTIYF
TGTGCCAGCAGCCAAGCTCCCGGGACAGGGTCCTACTCTGGAAACACCATATATTTT
>TRBJ2-1|TRBV6-6|NA|NA
CAGSYTEDEQFF
TGTGCCGGCAGTTACACGGAGGATGAGCAGTTCTTC
>TRBJ1-4|TRBV5-6|NA|NA
CASSPRRASDEKLFF
TGTGCCAGCAGCCCCAGGAGGGCGTCAGATGAAAAACTGTTTTTT
>TRBJ1-1|TRBV7-3|once|TRBD1
CASSLTGTGGTEAFF
TGTGCCAGCAGCTTAACCGGGACAGGGGGCACTGAAGCTTTCTTT